This entry lists 21 T cell receptor beta chains sequenced from one sample in a study of blood T cell repertoires in COVID-19. Profiling relied on immunoSEQ multiplex PCR, and the TCRdb table lists in-frame clones only, not all of them. Seen here are over 200,000 clones, about 87% observed once, and the top ten hold 4%. The sequencing input was peripheral blood. All receptors come from a man in his sixties who had recovered from COVID-19.

This rearrangement joins TRBV9 to TRBJ2-2; 12 bases match TRBD2. The CDR3 extends over 16 amino acids. The junction had 3 bases not matched to a gene; V was cut back by 2 bases and J by 4 bases. CDR1 SGDLS and CDR2 YYNGEE come from the germline V gene. The CDR3 bases are TGTGCCAGCAGCGTCCCACTAGCGGGGGGCACCGGGGAGCTGTTTTTT. As protein: CASSVPLAGGTGELFF.

V gene TRBV10-3 combines with J gene TRBJ2-7, with 10 nucleotides matching TRBD2. The J segment lost 5 bases and the V segment lost 6 bases, leaving 7 bases of the junction unmatched. Per the germline V gene, CDR1 is ENHRY and CDR2 is SYGVKD. The CDR3 contains 14 residues. DNA of the CDR3: TGTGCCATCAGCCCTAGCGGGGGCGGTGACGAGCAGTACTTC. It yields the protein CAISPSGGGDEQYF.

This clone has more than one count but fewer than ten. The genes are TRBV9 and TRBJ2-7; D perhaps matches TRBD2 (6 bases). CDR1 and CDR2 from the germline V gene are SGDLS and YYNGEE. The length of the CDR3 is 15 residues. Trimming removed 4 bases at V and 6 bases at J, with 20 bases between. CDR3 DNA: TGTGCCAGCAGCCCAGAACCGGGACTCAGTGGCGAGCAGTACTTC. Encoded protein: CASSPEPGLSGEQYF.

The chain couples TRBV6-2 or TRBV6-3 to TRBJ2-5, with D perhaps matching TRBD2 (6 bases). The V and J ends lost 2 bases and 1 base respectively, with 14 bases between them. The CDR3 totals 16 residues. CDR1 is MNHEY, CDR2 SVGEGT, per germline. CDR3: CASSYGGSGPQETQYF. The CDR3 DNA reads as TGTGCCAGCAGTTACGGTGGTAGCGGTCCCCAAGAGACCCAGTACTTC.

Regarding this clone: Its ends do not fully match the called genes, so a read error is possible. V and J are TRBV10-3 and TRBJ1-6; possibly TRBD1 for D (6 bases). CDR1 and CDR2 from the germline V gene are ENHRY and SYGVKD. CDR3 length: 13 amino acids. The CDR3 coding sequence is TGTGGCATCGGGCAGGGGAGGGACTCACCCCTCCACTTT. Translated, it gives CGIGQGRDSPLHF.

For this clone: In the same sample, other DNA sequences code for this CDR3. The chain combines TRBV10-3 with TRBJ1-1; possible D gene TRBD1, 5 bases. Per germline, CDR1 ENHRY and CDR2 SYGVKD. Trimming pared 4 bases from V and 1 base from J, leaving 7 bases between. The CDR3 covers 13 residues. The CDR3 nucleotides read TGTGCCATCAGTGCGGGGGGGAACACTGAAGCTTTCTTT. It yields the protein CAISAGGNTEAFF.

The gene calls are TRBV4-2 and TRBJ2-1, with 11 bases aligning to TRBD2. The CDR3 is 19 amino acids. Germline values: CDR1 LGHNA, CDR2 YNFKEQ. The J segment lost 2 bases and the V segment lost 0 bases, leaving 9 bases of the junction unmatched. The CDR3, as DNA: TGTGCCAGCAGCCAAGAGACCGTTGGGACTAGCGGCGCCTACAATGAGCAGTTCTTC. Its protein is CASSQETVGTSGAYNEQFF.

CDR3 nucleotide sequence: TGTGCCAGCAGCTTAGGACCGGGACTAGCGGGGGGCCCAGATACGCAGTATTTT. It specifies CASSLGPGLAGGPDTQYF. This sequence joins TRBV7-6 and TRBJ2-3, with TRBD2 identical over 15 bases. The CDR3 runs 18 residues. V dropped 1 base and J dropped 4; count of bases not matched to a gene: 6. Germline assignment: CDR1 SGHVS and CDR2 FNYEAQ.

CDR3 amino acids: CASSQETGPGNTEAFF. The CDR3 region has the DNA TGCGCCAGCAGTCAAGAGACAGGGCCGGGAAACACTGAAGCTTTCTTT. This chain connects TRBV23-1 to TRBJ1-1, with 7 bases identical to TRBD1. TRBV23-1 is sorted into the ORF group, with uncertain function. V lost 2 bases and J lost 2; bases outside the gene matches: 8. This CDR3 region has 16 residues.

This clone was seen a single time. The rearrangement joins TRBV5-6 to TRBJ2-7, with 8 bases lining up with TRBD2. This CDR3 has 18 amino acids. CDR1 and CDR2 (germline): SGHDT, YYEEEE. The J segment lost 0 bases and the V segment lost 4 bases, leaving 15 bases of the junction unmatched. CDR3 residues: CASSGGPSGPFLSYEQYF. The DNA of the CDR3 is TGTGCCAGCAGCGGGGGGCCTAGCGGGCCTTTTCTCTCCTACGAGCAGTACTTC.

The table lists this clone with a count of one. The chain recombines TRBV29-1 with TRBJ2-6; TRBD1 aligns across 8 bases. J lost 1 base, V lost 6 bases, and 8 bases had no gene match. There are 16 residues in the CDR3. The germline gives CDR1 SQVTM, CDR2 ANQGSEA. CDR3 amino acids: CSVGHRGNSGANVLTF. The CDR3 region has the DNA TGCAGCGTCGGGCACAGGGGGAATTCTGGGGCCAACGTCCTGACTTTC.

CDR3 nucleotides: TGTGCCAGCAGCTTACAGTACGAGCAGTACTTC. This translates into CASSLQYEQYF. J is TRBJ2-7 and V is TRBV7-2; D unresolved. The CDR3 runs 11 residues. CDR1 is SGHTA, CDR2 FQGNSA, per germline. Trimming removed 2 bases at V and 4 bases at J, with 3 bases between.

The V gene is TRBV9, the J gene TRBJ2-2, with 8 positions matching TRBD1. The CDR3 loop spans 15 amino acids. The V and J ends lost 4 bases and 7 bases, in that order; junction bases with no gene match: 9. In germline, CDR1 is SGDLS, CDR2 YYNGEE. The CDR3 nucleotides are TGTGCCAGCAGCACCCACCCGGGACAGGTCGGGGAGCTGTTTTTT. This sequence encodes CASSTHPGQVGELFF.

The chain joins TRBV5-5 to TRBJ1-1; D is undetermined. The germline V and J ends were trimmed by 2 bases and 1 base, with 6 bases remaining between them. The V gene's germline CDR1 is SGHKS and CDR2 YYEKEE (reference sequence). This CDR3 contains 13 residues. The CDR3 region has the DNA TGTGCCAGCAGCTTAAAGCCGAACACTGAAGCTTTCTTT. Its protein is CASSLKPNTEAFF.

The rearrangement links TRBV19 to TRBJ2-2, with TRBD1 matching over 10 bases. V dropped 7 bases and J dropped 3; count of bases not matched to a gene: 5. CDR1 and CDR2 from the germline V gene are LNHDA and SQIVND (reference sequence). This CDR3 is 15 amino acids long. The CDR3 loop is CASKRDRGDTGELFF. In nucleotides, the CDR3 is TGTGCCAGTAAGAGGGACAGGGGAGACACCGGGGAGCTGTTTTTT.

For the CDR3, the DNA is TGCAGCGTTGAGATAAGTGGGGGCCCTCTGTTTTTT. It specifies CSVEISGGPLFF. J is TRBJ1-4 and V is TRBV29-1, with D possibly being TRBD1 (6 bases). The CDR3 has 12 residues. Germline CDR1 SQVTM, CDR2 ANQGSEA. V was cut by 3 bases and J by 14 bases, with 16 bases left in between.

CDR3 in amino acids: CASSEPTGGVINEQFF. The DNA for the CDR3 is TGTGCCAGCAGCGAACCGACAGGGGGCGTTATTAATGAGCAGTTCTTC. The chain joins TRBV9 to TRBJ2-1; 10 bases align to TRBD1. The length of the CDR3 is 16 residues. Looked up from germline, CDR1 is SGDLS and CDR2 is YYNGEE. With V trimmed by 3 bases and J by 7 bases, 10 bases remained unmatched. Combining the CDR3 with reference TRBV9 and TRBJ2-1 gives the whole variable domain DSGVTQTPKHLITATGQRVTLRCSPRSGDLSVYWYQQSLDQGLQFLIQYYNGEERAKGNILERFSAQQFPDLHSELNLSSLELGDSALYFCASSEPTGGVINEQFFGPGTRLTVL.

V and J are TRBV7-2 and TRBJ2-3, with 11 bases fitting TRBD2. Germline V gene sequence: CDR1 SGHTA, CDR2 FQGNSA. There are 14 residues in the CDR3. Losses at the gene ends were 5 bases for V and 7 bases for J; bases not matched to a gene: 5. The chain's CDR3 is CASSEGLAENTQYF. The CDR3 DNA follows: TGTGCCAGCAGCGAGGGACTAGCGGAGAATACGCAGTATTTT.

V gene TRBV7-2 combines with J gene TRBJ2-1; D may be TRBD2 (6 bases). Germline-derived CDR1 and CDR2 are SGHTA and FQGNSA. V lost 6 bases and J lost 7, with 22 bases in between. This CDR3 has 16 residues. CDR3 protein: CASSRAVGAGGNEQFF. CDR3 nucleotide sequence: TGTGCCAGCAGTCGTGCGGTAGGAGCCGGGGGAAATGAGCAGTTCTTC.

The chain links TRBV6-6 to TRBJ2-7; D is perhaps TRBD1 (6 bases). The ends were cut back, 4 bases at V and 5 bases at J, with 12 bases in the middle. CDR3 length equals 13 residues. The germline CDR1 and CDR2 sequences are MNHNY and SVGAGI (reference sequence). The CDR3 bases are TGTGCCAGCAGTTCACTGGACAGTCACGAGCAGTACTTC. This sequence encodes CASSSLDSHEQYF.

The rearrangement links TRBV7-2 to TRBJ2-7, with unresolved D. V was cut by 5 bases and J by 2 bases, with 13 bases left in between. This CDR3 is 14 amino acids long. Germline V gene lookup returns CDR1 SGHTA and CDR2 FQGNSA. The CDR3 DNA follows: TGTGCCAGCAGCCCCGGTTTTGCCCCCTACGAGCAGTACTTC. Translating it yields CASSPGFAPYEQYF.